The clone carrying this T cell receptor (beta chain) came up many times. Its target is unknown. Per the original data handling: Building a distant-metastasis classifier for papillary thyroid cancer drew on CDR3 differences across clinicopathological groups. Via MiXCR, TCRdb re-called the PCR reads. These V and J calls derive from TCRdb rather than the authors' analysis. The sample has about 16,000 clones; over 25% are singletons. V lost 3 bases and J lost 3, with 21 bases in between. There are 18 residues in the CDR3. Germline V gene data show CDR1 as MGHRA and CDR2 as YSYEKL. This specimen comes from a study of metastatic and nonmetastatic thyroid tumors. Whole-study results and caveats: Relative to benign nodules, malignant thyroid tumors were reportedly characterized by significantly elevated TCR beta diversity in blood and tumor.

Treatment of any kind had been given to no patient before thyroid surgery. The clonotype comes from a male donor with papillary thyroid cancer or a benign thyroid nodule (not recorded which). Some clones in this sample may be carry-over from other donors' samples. The sequenced sample was tumor tissue. The chain joins TRBV4-1 to TRBJ2-1; no clear D. CDR3 residues: CASSHPPGVGGIYNEQFF. Here the CDR3 DNA reads TGCGCCAGCAGCCATCCCCCAGGAGTGGGCGGAATCTACAATGAGCAGTTCTTC.